Sequencing of this T cell receptor beta chain was carried out in a study of PD-1 blockade in classical Hodgkin lymphoma. Regarding the study as a whole: Among the patients, those starting nivolumab under 1 year after ASCT were excluded. Newly diagnosed patients were reported to start with lower TCR diversity than healthy donors.

Comments on this clone: Its antigen is undetermined.

V was pared by 2 bases and J by 0 bases, with 2 bases of the junction left unmatched. This CDR3 has 15 amino acids. Germline CDR1 and CDR2: MNHEY and SVGAGI. Time point reported: cycle 4 day 1 (C4D1), after more than 5 weeks of nivolumab. Following autologous stem cell transplantation, relapse occurred in every patient, and exposure to brentuximab vedotin varied. Magnetic depletion of unwanted cells isolated CD4+ T cells from thawed PBMCs. Best response was recorded as complete response, partial response or progressive disease. TCRdb's copy holds only in-frame clones and misses some; the assay was immunoSEQ multiplex PCR. Found here are 10,000 to 15,000 clones, roughly four fifths of them singletons; the top ten hold around 0.92%.

V usage is TRBV6-5 and J usage is TRBJ2-7, with TRBD2 matching 9 bases. Source: CD4+ T cells from blood, taken before the fourth cycle of nivolumab. The TCR comes from a human donor with classical Hodgkin lymphoma. Written as DNA, the CDR3 is TGTGCCAGCAGTTACGGTAGCGGGAGCTCCTACGAGCAGTACTTC. Translating it yields CASSYGSGSSYEQYF.